This T cell receptor beta chain was sequenced in a study of OX40 agonist ivuxolimab in advanced cancers. Germline loops: CDR1 SEHNR, CDR2 FQNEAQ (reference sequence). The junction had 12 bases not matched to a gene; V was cut back by 1 base and J by 3 bases. The CDR3 has 18 amino acids. Data came from immunoSEQ multiplex PCR; TCRdb stores just in-frame clones and leaves some out. This table has about 69,000 clones, approximately 90% appearing once. Findings of the study overall: The study observed clonal expansion of CD4+ and CD8+ blood T cells by week 6 at 0.1 to 3.0 mg/kg.

Comments on this clone: Its matching antigen is unknown.

This sequence was found in an adult with an advanced solid tumor such as melanoma, head and neck, liver or kidney cancer. The V call is TRBV7-9, the J call TRBJ2-7; 10 bases agree with TRBD1. Specimen: CD4+ or CD8+ T cells sorted from blood, collected in a trial of the OX40 agonist ivuxolimab. In DNA, the CDR3 is TGTGCCAGCAGCTTAGATGTCTGGGGGACAGGGGATGGCTACGAGCAGTACTTC. Amino acids: CASSLDVWGTGDGYEQYF.